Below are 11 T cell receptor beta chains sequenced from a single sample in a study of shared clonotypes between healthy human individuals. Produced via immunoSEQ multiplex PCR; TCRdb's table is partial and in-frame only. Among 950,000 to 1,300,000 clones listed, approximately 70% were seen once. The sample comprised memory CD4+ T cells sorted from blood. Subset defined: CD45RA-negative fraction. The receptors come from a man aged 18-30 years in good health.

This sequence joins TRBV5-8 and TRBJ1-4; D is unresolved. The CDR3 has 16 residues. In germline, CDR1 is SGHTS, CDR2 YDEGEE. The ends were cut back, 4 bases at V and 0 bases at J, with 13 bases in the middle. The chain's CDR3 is CASSTSLSATNEKLFF. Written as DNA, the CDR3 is TGTGCCAGCAGCACCTCTTTGTCTGCAACTAATGAAAAACTGTTTTTT.

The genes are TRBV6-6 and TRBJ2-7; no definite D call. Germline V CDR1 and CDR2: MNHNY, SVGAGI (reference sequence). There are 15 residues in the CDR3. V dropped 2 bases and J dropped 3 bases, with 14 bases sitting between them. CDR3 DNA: TGTGCCAGCAGTTACGGCTTTCAAATAAACTACGAGCAGTACTTC. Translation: CASSYGFQINYEQYF.

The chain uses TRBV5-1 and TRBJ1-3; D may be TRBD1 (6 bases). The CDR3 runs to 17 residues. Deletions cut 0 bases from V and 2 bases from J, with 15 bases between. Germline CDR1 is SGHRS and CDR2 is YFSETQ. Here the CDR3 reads CASSLGQIQGTGNTIYF. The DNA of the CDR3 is TGCGCCAGCAGCTTGGGGCAGATACAGGGAACTGGAAACACCATATATTTT. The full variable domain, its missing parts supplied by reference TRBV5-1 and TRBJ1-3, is KAGVTQTPRYLIKTRGQQVTLSCSPISGHRSVSWYQQTPGQGLQFLFEYFSETQRNKGNFPGRFSGRQFSNSRSEMNVSTLELGDSALYLCASSLGQIQGTGNTIYFGEGSWLTVV.

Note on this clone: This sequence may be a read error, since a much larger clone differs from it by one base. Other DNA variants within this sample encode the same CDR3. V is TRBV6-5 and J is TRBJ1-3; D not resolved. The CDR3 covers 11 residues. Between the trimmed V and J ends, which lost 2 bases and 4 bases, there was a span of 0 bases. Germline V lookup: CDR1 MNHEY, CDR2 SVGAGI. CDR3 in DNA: TGTGCCAGCAGTTACGGAAACACCATATATTTT. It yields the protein CASSYGNTIYF.

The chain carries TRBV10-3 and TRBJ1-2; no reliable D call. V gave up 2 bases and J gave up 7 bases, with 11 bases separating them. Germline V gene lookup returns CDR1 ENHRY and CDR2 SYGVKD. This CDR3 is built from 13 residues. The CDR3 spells CAISENTVGGYTF. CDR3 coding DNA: TGTGCCATCAGTGAGAATACAGTGGGTGGCTACACCTTC.

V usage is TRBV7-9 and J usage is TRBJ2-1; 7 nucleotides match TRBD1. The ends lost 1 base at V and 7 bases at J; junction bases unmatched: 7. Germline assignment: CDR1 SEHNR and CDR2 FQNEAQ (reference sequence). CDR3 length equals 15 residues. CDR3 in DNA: TGTGCCAGCAGCTTAGGTCCCGACAGGGCAAATGAGCAGTTCTTC. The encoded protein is CASSLGPDRANEQFF.

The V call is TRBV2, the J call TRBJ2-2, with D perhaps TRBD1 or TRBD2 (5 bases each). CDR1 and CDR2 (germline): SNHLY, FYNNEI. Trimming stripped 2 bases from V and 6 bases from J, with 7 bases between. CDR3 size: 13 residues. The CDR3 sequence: CASSEQGAGELFF. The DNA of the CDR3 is TGTGCCAGCAGTGAACAGGGAGCCGGGGAGCTGTTTTTT.

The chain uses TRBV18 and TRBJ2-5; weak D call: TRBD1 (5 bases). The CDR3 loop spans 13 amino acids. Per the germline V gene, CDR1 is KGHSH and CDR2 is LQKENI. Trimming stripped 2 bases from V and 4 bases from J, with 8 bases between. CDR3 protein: CASSPGARETQYF. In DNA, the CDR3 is TGTGCCAGCTCACCAGGGGCACGAGAGACCCAGTACTTC. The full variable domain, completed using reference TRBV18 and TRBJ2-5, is NAGVMQNPRHLVRRRGQEARLRCSPMKGHSHVYWYRQLPEEGLKFMVYLQKENIIDESGMPKERFSAEFPKEGPSILRIQQVVRGDSAAYFCASSPGARETQYFGPGTRLLVL.

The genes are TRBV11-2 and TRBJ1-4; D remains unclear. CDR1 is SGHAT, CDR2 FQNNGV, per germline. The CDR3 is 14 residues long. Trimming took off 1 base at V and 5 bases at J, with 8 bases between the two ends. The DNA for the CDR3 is TGTGCCAGCAGCTTAGGGCGGCAGAATGAAAAACTGTTTTTT. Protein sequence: CASSLGRQNEKLFF.

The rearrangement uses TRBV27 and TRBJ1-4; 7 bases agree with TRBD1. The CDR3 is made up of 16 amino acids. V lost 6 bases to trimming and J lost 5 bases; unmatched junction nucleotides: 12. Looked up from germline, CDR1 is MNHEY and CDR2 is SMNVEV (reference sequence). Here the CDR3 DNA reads TGTGCCAGCAGCACTCGCAGGGGGTTCGAGAATGAAAAACTGTTTTTT. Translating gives CASSTRRGFENEKLFF.

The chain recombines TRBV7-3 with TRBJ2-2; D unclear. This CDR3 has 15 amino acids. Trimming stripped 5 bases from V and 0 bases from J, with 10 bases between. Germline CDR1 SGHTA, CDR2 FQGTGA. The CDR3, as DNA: TGTGCCAGCAGCCCCCAGGCCACGAACACCGGGGAGCTGTTTTTT. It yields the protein CASSPQATNTGELFF.